This TCR beta chain was obtained from a study of identical twins. TCRdb fed the 5' RACE reads into MiXCR, producing one record per CDR3 protein. The table lists around 490,000 distinct CDR3 sequences, 13% to 15% of them singletons. Germline CDR1 is SGHTA and CDR2 is FQGNSA. The V gene lost 2 bases and the J gene lost 1 base, with 8 bases spanning the gap. CDR3 length equals 14 residues. This clonotype has just a few counts. Antigen specificity is unknown. Study-level findings and limits: For cord blood, abundant beta clonotypes had fewer insertions, unlike memory repertoires, which showed none. Sequences that were out-of-frame, alpha and twin-shared displayed an excess of low generation probability.

A further study also used this sample, focusing on yellow fever vaccine responses in identical twins.

The chain carries TRBV7-2 and TRBJ1-1; unclear D gene. The sample comprised CD4+ T cells sorted from blood. The TCR comes from a young woman in good health. Here the CDR3 reads CASSLRLPNTEAFF. In DNA form, the CDR3 reads TGTGCCAGCAGCTTAAGGCTGCCGAACACTGAAGCTTTCTTT.